The 2 T cell receptor beta chains given below trace back to one sample, sequenced in a study of blood T cell repertoires in COVID-19. Sequencing used immunoSEQ multiplex PCR; TCRdb keeps in-frame clones, though not all of them. The data show 150,000 or so clones, with approximately 90% seen just once and 10% to 15% held by the top ten. The sample was peripheral blood. The source of these receptors is a man aged 18 to 35 with COVID-19, enrolled during active disease.

V usage is TRBV7-3 and J usage is TRBJ2-1, with 10 bases aligning to TRBD2. The V gene end was trimmed by 1 base and the J gene end by 9 bases; junction bases not matched to a gene: 12. This CDR3 spans 17 amino acids. CDR1 is SGHTA, CDR2 FQGTGA, per germline. DNA of the CDR3: TGTGCCAGCAGCTTAATCGCTAGCGGGAGTCCCGGGAGTGAGCAGTTCTTC. It encodes CASSLIASGSPGSEQFF.

The V call is TRBV7-2, the J call TRBJ2-5, with D perhaps TRBD2 (6 bases). The CDR3 loop spans 14 amino acids. Germline assignment: CDR1 SGHTA and CDR2 FQGNSA. V was cut by 0 bases and J by 5 bases, with 10 bases left in between. The CDR3 coding sequence is TGTGCCAGCAGCTTAGCCGGGAGCACGGAGACCCAGTACTTC. Protein sequence: CASSLAGSTETQYF.